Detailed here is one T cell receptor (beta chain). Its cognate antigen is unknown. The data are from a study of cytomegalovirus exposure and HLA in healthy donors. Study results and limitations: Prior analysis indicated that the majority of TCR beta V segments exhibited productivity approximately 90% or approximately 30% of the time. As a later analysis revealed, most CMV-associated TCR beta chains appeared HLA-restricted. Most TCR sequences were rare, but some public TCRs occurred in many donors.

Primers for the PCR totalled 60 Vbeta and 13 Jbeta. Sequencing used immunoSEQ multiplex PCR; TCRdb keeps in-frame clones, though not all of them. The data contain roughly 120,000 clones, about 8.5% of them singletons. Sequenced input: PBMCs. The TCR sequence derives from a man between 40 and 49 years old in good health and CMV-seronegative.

The CDR3 reads CASSEARSTIYF. CDR3 DNA: TGTGCCAGCAGTGAAGCGAGAAGCACCATATATTTT. The chain employs TRBV6-1 and TRBJ1-3; no definite D call. Germline-derived CDR1 and CDR2 are MNHNS and SASEGT. The CDR3 loop spans 12 amino acids. The V gene lost 0 bases and the J gene lost 9 bases, with 6 bases spanning the gap.